The 25 T cell receptor beta chains below come from one sample, sequenced in a study of blood T cells in healthy people across ages. Next came a second PCR, run for about 7 to 12 cycles, which used a sample-barcoded 5' primer along with a J-beta primer mix. In TCRdb, the 5' RACE reads were re-called with MiXCR into one record per CDR3 protein. The sample consists of about 600,000 distinct CDR3 sequences, 47% of them appearing once. The source material was blood. The receptors come from a man older than 75 in good health.

Remarks on this clonotype: A single base separates this from a much larger clone, so it may be a read error. The chain joins TRBV12-3 or TRBV12-4 to TRBJ2-3; no definite D call. The V end was cut by 5 bases, the J end by 4 bases, with 10 bases between. There are 13 residues in the CDR3. In nucleotides, the CDR3 is TGTGCCAGCAGTATAGGGTTGCCAGATACGCAGTATTTT. Translation: CASSIGLPDTQYF.

The chain links TRBV11-2 to TRBJ2-1; 10 bases fit TRBD1. This CDR3 spans 13 amino acids. Looked up from germline, CDR1 is SGHAT and CDR2 is FQNNGV. Trimming at V came to 6 bases and at J to 6 bases, leaving 2 bases not matched to a gene. CDR3 sequence (DNA): TGTGCCAGCAGGGGACAGGGGATCAATGAGCAGTTCTTC. It specifies CASRGQGINEQFF.

The chain links TRBV20-1 to TRBJ1-2, with D unresolved. Deletions cut 1 base from V and 2 bases from J, with 14 bases between. The germline gives CDR1 DFQATT, CDR2 SNEGSKA (reference sequence). The CDR3 sequence is 15 residues long. CDR3 in DNA: TGCAGTGCTAGAGTAGGTGGAGGAACCAACTATGGCTACACCTTC. Translation: CSARVGGGTNYGYTF.

The chain is built from TRBV20-1 and TRBJ2-6; D perhaps matches TRBD2 (5 bases). Germline V gives CDR1 DFQATT, CDR2 SNEGSKA (reference sequence). This CDR3 is 16 amino acids long. V was trimmed by 3 bases and J by 2 bases, leaving 14 bases between them. CDR3 protein: CSASYGNSPGANVLTF. The DNA for the CDR3 is TGCAGTGCTAGTTACGGGAATAGCCCTGGGGCCAACGTCCTGACTTTC.

This clonotype was seen only a few times. V usage is TRBV6-2 or TRBV6-3 and J usage is TRBJ2-1, with D perhaps TRBD1 (6 bases). The CDR3 contains 18 residues. Trimming cost V 4 bases and J 0 bases, with 19 bases left between them. Looked up from germline, CDR1 is MNHEY and CDR2 is SVGEGT. The CDR3 loop reads CASSSQGSKQRSYNEQFF. For the CDR3, the DNA is TGTGCCAGCAGTTCACAGGGTAGTAAGCAGCGCTCCTACAATGAGCAGTTCTTC.

A word on this clonotype: A read error may explain this, as a much larger clone is one base away. This chain joins TRBV12-3 or TRBV12-4 and TRBJ1-1; D not certain. Trimming removed 6 bases at V and 1 base at J, with 3 bases between. CDR3 length: 11 amino acids. This chain's CDR3 is CASSENTEAFF. CDR3 sequence (DNA): TGTGCCAGCAGCGAGAACACTGAAGCTTTCTTT.

J is TRBJ1-2 and V is TRBV11-2; D is unresolved. Germline CDR1 and CDR2: SGHAT and FQNNGV. The CDR3 extends over 16 amino acids. V gave up 2 bases and J gave up 0 bases, with 13 bases separating them. The CDR3: CASSLKWSAPNYGYTF. The CDR3 coding sequence is TGTGCCAGCAGCTTAAAGTGGTCAGCTCCTAACTATGGCTACACCTTC.

This clonotype occurred a few times. This chain joins TRBV29-1 and TRBJ2-5, with D possibly called TRBD1 or TRBD2 (6 bases each). Germline V lookup: CDR1 SQVTM, CDR2 ANQGSEA. The CDR3 totals 13 residues. Trimming took off 7 bases at V and 2 bases at J, with 14 bases between the two ends. Written as DNA, the CDR3 is TGCAGCGGGGGGGACAACCTACAAGAGACCCAGTACTTC. Translation gives CSGGDNLQETQYF.

V usage is TRBV7-9 and J usage is TRBJ1-2; no definite D call. V dropped 5 bases and J dropped 7 bases, with 20 bases sitting between them. Germline V gives CDR1 SEHNR, CDR2 FQNEAQ (reference sequence). This CDR3 comprises 15 residues. The CDR3 region is CASSPRAPRSGGYTF. CDR3 sequence (DNA): TGTGCCAGCAGCCCTCGTGCACCCAGGAGTGGTGGCTACACCTTC.

The V and J genes are TRBV5-1 and TRBJ2-3; 9 bases are shared with TRBD2. This CDR3 has 15 residues. Germline assignment: CDR1 SGHRS and CDR2 YFSETQ. V lost 2 bases to trimming and J lost 3 bases; unmatched junction nucleotides: 4. The CDR3 DNA sequence: TGCGCCAGCAGCTTTGAGGGACTAGCAACAGATACGCAGTATTTT. It codes for CASSFEGLATDTQYF.

The V call is TRBV27, the J call TRBJ2-3; a possible D gene is TRBD1 (5 bases). Germline CDR1 reads MNHEY; CDR2 reads SMNVEV (reference sequence). V lost 7 bases and J 2 bases, leaving 7 bases between the germline ends. The CDR3 length is 12 residues. DNA for the CDR3: TGTGCCAGCATCAGGGCCACAGATACGCAGTATTTT. Residues: CASIRATDTQYF.

In nucleotides, the CDR3 is TGTGCCAGCAGTGACAACCGACAGTTAGATACGCAGTATTTT. Amino acids: CASSDNRQLDTQYF. This chain connects TRBV6-2 or TRBV6-3 to TRBJ2-3; TRBD1 might be the D (5 bases). Germline loops: CDR1 MNHEY, CDR2 SVGEGT. This CDR3 has 14 residues. Trimming took off 5 bases at V and 5 bases at J, with 14 bases between the two ends.

Only a few counts were recorded for this clonotype. This chain links TRBV20-1 with TRBJ2-5, with D maybe TRBD2 (6 bases). The CDR3 runs to 13 residues. Per germline, CDR1 DFQATT and CDR2 SNEGSKA (reference sequence). Trimming took off 3 bases at V and 5 bases at J, with 13 bases between the two ends. CDR3 coding DNA: TGCAGTGCTAGCGCGGCAGGGAGGGAGACCCAGTACTTC. It encodes CSASAAGRETQYF.

The V and J genes are TRBV20-1 and TRBJ2-3; possibly TRBD2 for D (6 bases). Germline-derived CDR1 and CDR2 are DFQATT and SNEGSKA (reference sequence). This CDR3 region has 15 residues. Between the trimmed V and J ends, which lost 6 bases and 6 bases, there was a span of 22 bases. The CDR3 is CSAPLLSGPRDTQYF. In DNA, the CDR3 is TGCAGTGCCCCTCTACTTAGCGGCCCAAGGGATACGCAGTATTTT.

The chain has TRBV12-3 or TRBV12-4 and TRBJ2-6, with D perhaps assigned TRBD1 or TRBD2 (5 bases each). This CDR3 has 15 residues. Trimming left V 3 bases short and J 4 bases short, with 10 bases between. The DNA for the CDR3 is TGTGCCAGCAGTTTTATCGGGGCCGGGGCCAACGTCCTGACTTTC. Translated, it gives CASSFIGAGANVLTF.

The V call is TRBV2, the J call TRBJ1-5; a weak D match, TRBD1 (6 bases). Trimming took off 3 bases at V and 4 bases at J, with 10 bases between the two ends. Germline values: CDR1 SNHLY, CDR2 FYNNEI. The CDR3 runs to 14 residues. CDR3 region: CASSELQGNQPQHF. The CDR3, as DNA: TGTGCCAGCAGTGAGCTACAGGGAAATCAGCCCCAGCATTTT.

CDR3 in DNA: TGTGCCAGCAGTTACTCACGGGATACGCAGTATTTT. It specifies CASSYSRDTQYF. This chain links TRBV6-2 or TRBV6-3 with TRBJ2-3; no clear D. V lost 0 bases to trimming and J lost 6 bases, with 4 bases between them. This CDR3 is 12 amino acids long. CDR1 and CDR2 (germline): MNHEY, SVGEGT.

With regard to this clonotype: One end of the junction does not line up with germline, which may come from a read error. V gene TRBV9 combines with J gene TRBJ2-1; 9 nucleotides match TRBD2. From germline, CDR1 is SGDLS and CDR2 YYNGEE. The CDR3 has 17 amino acids. CDR3 sequence (DNA): TGTGCCAGCAGCGGACTAGCGGTTCGAAGCTCCTACGATGAGCAGTTCTTC. It translates to CASSGLAVRSSYDEQFF.

The J gene is TRBJ2-1, the V gene TRBV7-2, with TRBD2 matching over 10 bases. The junction had 7 bases not matched to a gene; V was cut back by 5 bases and J by 3 bases. This CDR3 region has 16 residues. Per germline, CDR1 SGHTA and CDR2 FQGNSA. CDR3 nucleotide sequence: TGTGCCAGCAGCACCCAACTAGCGGGAAGCTACAATGAGCAGTTCTTC. It is translated as CASSTQLAGSYNEQFF.

This clonotype appeared a few times. This rearrangement joins TRBV4-3 to TRBJ2-4; D possibly corresponds to TRBD2 (5 bases). The CDR3 contains 16 residues. Per the germline V gene, CDR1 is LGHNA and CDR2 is YSLEER. Trimming stripped 1 base from V and 1 base from J, with 11 bases between. The CDR3 loop is CASSQVREVAKNIQYF. Here the CDR3 DNA reads TGCGCCAGCAGCCAAGTCCGGGAAGTTGCCAAAAACATTCAGTACTTC.

The rearrangement uses TRBV19 and TRBJ2-5, with D possibly called TRBD1 or TRBD2 (5 bases each). The CDR3 consists of 13 residues. Germline CDR1 and CDR2: LNHDA and SQIVND (reference sequence). V lost 10 bases and J lost 4, with 16 bases in between. The CDR3 DNA reads TGTGCCACCTCCCCGGGGCTTTCAGAGACCCAGTACTTC. This encodes CATSPGLSETQYF.

The rearrangement links TRBV29-1 to TRBJ2-7, with D unclear. The CDR3 extends over 11 amino acids. V was trimmed by 5 bases and J by 5 bases, leaving 10 bases between them. Germline V gene lookup returns CDR1 SQVTM and CDR2 ANQGSEA. The CDR3 sequence: CSVLGLDEQYF. The CDR3 DNA follows: TGCAGCGTTCTAGGGTTGGACGAGCAGTACTTC.

The chain is built from TRBV12-3 or TRBV12-4 and TRBJ2-2, with TRBD1 matching over 8 bases. J was trimmed by 0 bases and V by 3 bases; bases with no gene match: 3. The CDR3 covers 16 residues. CDR3 in DNA: TGTGCCAGCAGTTTTTCCAGGGGGCCGAACACCGGGGAGCTGTTTTTT. It is translated as CASSFSRGPNTGELFF.

The chain's CDR3 is CASRADLGYTF. DNA for the CDR3: TGTGCCAGCAGAGCCGACTTGGGCTACACCTTC. V is TRBV2 and J is TRBJ1-2; the D is unclear. The CDR3 is made up of 11 amino acids. The germline V gene has CDR1 SNHLY and CDR2 FYNNEI. The germline V and J ends were trimmed by 6 bases and 8 bases, with 10 bases remaining between them.

The chain recombines TRBV12-3 or TRBV12-4 with TRBJ1-1; no clear D gene. Trimming cost V 5 bases and J 1 base, with 11 bases left between them. This CDR3 comprises 14 residues. The CDR3 here is CASSADAANTEAFF. CDR3 nucleotide sequence: TGTGCCAGCAGTGCTGACGCTGCGAACACTGAAGCTTTCTTT.